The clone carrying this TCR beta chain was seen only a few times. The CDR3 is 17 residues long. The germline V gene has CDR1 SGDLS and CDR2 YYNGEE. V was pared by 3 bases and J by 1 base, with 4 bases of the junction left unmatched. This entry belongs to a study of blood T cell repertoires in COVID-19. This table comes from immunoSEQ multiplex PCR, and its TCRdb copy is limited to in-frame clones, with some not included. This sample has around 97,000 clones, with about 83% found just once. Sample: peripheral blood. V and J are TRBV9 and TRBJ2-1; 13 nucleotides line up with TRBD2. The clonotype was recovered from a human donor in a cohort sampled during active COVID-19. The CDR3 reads CASSAWTSGSSYNEQFF. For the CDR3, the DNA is TGTGCCAGCAGCGCATGGACTAGCGGGAGTTCCTACAATGAGCAGTTCTTC.